The 6 T cell receptor beta chains in this list originate from one sample, sequenced in a study of T cell repertoires in cytomegalovirus infection (dated by TCRdb to the late 2010s). TCRdb shows the sequencer as Illumina HiSeq 1500. TCRdb reworked the public reads: Q25 trimming with fastp, MiXCR clone assembly, productive beta chains retained. Rows merge per CDR3 protein into single entries with the most common DNA and genes. The sample table records 250,000 to 400,000 distinct CDR3 sequences; 25% of these occur just once. The ten largest clones add up to 10% to 15% of the sample. The label giving this sample's treatment or condition can be read as: in vitro stimulation with specific CMV peptide epitopes to enrich CMV-specific T cells. Their antigens remain unidentified. The sequenced sample was cultured PBMCs, obtained from culture after CMV antigen stimulation. Source of these receptors: a human donor in good health (CMV status not recorded). Some clones in this sample may be carry-over from other donors' samples.

CDR3 DNA sequence: TGTGCCAGCAGTTCACAGGGACTTGAGGAAAAACTGTTTTTT. Protein: CASSSQGLEEKLFF. The chain joins TRBV12-3 or TRBV12-4 to TRBJ1-4; tentative D call: TRBD1 (6 bases). The CDR3 has 14 amino acids. The germline V and J ends were trimmed by 4 bases and 8 bases, with 14 bases remaining between them.

The gene calls are TRBV24-1 and TRBJ2-5, with D unresolved. Germline-derived CDR1 and CDR2 are KGHDR and SFDVKD. The CDR3 is 13 residues long. The germline V and J ends were trimmed by 3 bases and 5 bases, with 9 bases remaining between them. CDR3 sequence reads: CATSDRHGETQYF. The CDR3 nucleotides are TGTGCCACCAGTGATCGACACGGGGAGACCCAGTACTTC.

The V and J genes are TRBV7-2 and TRBJ2-6; D uncertain. V lost 3 bases, J lost 0 bases, and 9 bases lay in between. This CDR3 is built from 16 residues. From germline, CDR1 is SGHTA and CDR2 FQGNSA. CDR3 sequence (DNA): TGTGCCAGCAGCTTTTTTGGGCGCTCTGGGGCCAACGTCCTGACTTTC. Amino acid sequence: CASSFFGRSGANVLTF.

The rearrangement uses TRBV19 and TRBJ1-1, with TRBD1 matching 7 bases. The germline gives CDR1 LNHDA, CDR2 SQIVND (reference sequence). CDR3 size: 17 residues. V trimming: 4 bases; J trimming: 3 bases; junction bases outside the gene matches: 14. CDR3 DNA: TGTGCCAGTAGTAAGATCGGGGTGGGCAGGGGGGACACTGAAGCTTTCTTT. As protein: CASSKIGVGRGDTEAFF.

The chain joins TRBV25-1 to TRBJ1-3; the match to TRBD1 covers 12 bases. There are 17 residues in the CDR3. The V gene's germline CDR1 is MGHDK and CDR2 SYGVNS. With V trimmed by 6 bases and J by 3 bases, 9 bases remained unmatched. The DNA for the CDR3 is TGTGCCAGCAGACCATCCGGGACAGGGGGCTTTGGAAACACCATATATTTT. Protein: CASRPSGTGGFGNTIYF.

The rearrangement links TRBV6-5 to TRBJ2-2; D gene uncertain. The CDR3 sequence is 13 residues long. The germline gives CDR1 MNHEY, CDR2 SVGAGI. V shed 5 bases and J shed 3 bases, with 7 bases lying between them. CDR3 amino acids: CASSQWDTGELFF. CDR3 coding DNA: TGTGCCAGCAGTCAATGGGACACCGGGGAGCTGTTTTTT.